This record covers a single T cell receptor beta chain. The CDR3 has 17 residues. Germline assignment: CDR1 LGHDT and CDR2 YNNKEL (reference sequence). Trimming cost V 0 bases and J 2 bases, with 15 bases left between them. These data belong to a study of blood T cell repertoires in COVID-19. Across the study: The samples span acute and convalescent COVID-19 from the United States, Italy and Spain. Sources were T cells, B-cell-depleted T cells, or PBMCs; the material itself was cDNA or gDNA.

Original methodology: Amplification with reference gene primers provided the estimates of nucleated cell counts. TCRdb's table, derived via immunoSEQ multiplex PCR, lists solely in-frame clones and lacks some. V and J calls and clone size come straight from that table; D and trimming were deduced from the DNA. The sample contains 100,000 or so clones, roughly 85% of which appear only once. Sequenced: peripheral blood. The clonotype was recovered from a middle-aged man with acute or convalescent COVID-19. The chain links TRBV3-1 (or the pseudogene TRBV3-2) to TRBJ2-3; a weak D match, TRBD1 (6 bases). The CDR3 sequence is CASSQDFWTAYTDTQYF. The CDR3 DNA sequence: TGTGCCAGCAGCCAAGACTTCTGGACAGCGTACACAGATACGCAGTATTTT.